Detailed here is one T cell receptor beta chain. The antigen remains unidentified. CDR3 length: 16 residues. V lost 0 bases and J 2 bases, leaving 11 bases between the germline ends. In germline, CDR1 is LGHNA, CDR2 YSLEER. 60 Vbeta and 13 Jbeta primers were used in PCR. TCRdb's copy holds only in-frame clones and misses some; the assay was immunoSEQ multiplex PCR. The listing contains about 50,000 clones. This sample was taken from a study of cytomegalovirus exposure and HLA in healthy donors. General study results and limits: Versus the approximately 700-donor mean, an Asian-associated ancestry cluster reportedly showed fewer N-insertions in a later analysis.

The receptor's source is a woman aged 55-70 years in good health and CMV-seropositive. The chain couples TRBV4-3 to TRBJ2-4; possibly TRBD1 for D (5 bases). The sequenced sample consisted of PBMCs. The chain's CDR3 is CASSQDLAGTKNIQYF. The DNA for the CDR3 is TGCGCCAGCAGCCAAGATCTGGCAGGGACCAAAAACATTCAGTACTTC.